The 8 T cell receptor beta chains below were found in one sample sequenced in a study of T cells in Graves' hyperthyroidism and ophthalmopathy. The source material, RNA transcripts, was used to amplify TCR beta CDR3 regions. The TCR CDR3 was amplified in a first-round RT-PCR using the HTBI primer set. In TCRdb, the multiplex PCR reads were re-called with MiXCR into one record per CDR3 protein. The profile shows about 640,000 distinct CDR3 sequences, about 20% of them singletons. The sequenced material came from blood. Every receptor here comes from a man aged 25 to 40 with Graves' ophthalmopathy.

This clonotype was picked up a small number of times. The V gene is TRBV13, the J gene TRBJ2-3; TRBD1 aligns across 9 bases. CDR1 is PRHDT and CDR2 is FYEKMQ in the germline V gene (reference sequence). This CDR3 has 14 residues. The J segment lost 5 bases and the V segment lost 4 bases, leaving 4 bases of the junction unmatched. The CDR3 region has the DNA TGTGCCAGCAGCTCTGGACAGGGGATAGATACGCAGTATTTT. Protein product: CASSSGQGIDTQYF.

The chain combines TRBV29-1 with TRBJ1-2; weak D call: TRBD1 (6 bases). The V gene lost 4 bases and the J gene lost 8 bases, with 17 bases spanning the gap. This CDR3 has 13 residues. Germline assignment: CDR1 SQVTM and CDR2 ANQGSEA. The CDR3 loop is CSVVGGTFMGYTF. The CDR3 DNA reads as TGCAGCGTTGTAGGGGGAACGTTTATGGGCTACACCTTC. Full variable domain (outside the CDR3, taken from reference TRBV29-1 and TRBJ1-2): SAVISQKPSRDICQRGTSLTIQCQVDSQVTMMFWYRQQPGQSLTLIATANQGSEATYESGFVIDKFPISRPNLTFSTLTVSNMSPEDSSIYLCSVVGGTFMGYTFGSGTRLTVV.

In its sample, this clonotype was seen many times. The chain links TRBV5-6 to TRBJ2-2, with TRBD1 as a possible D gene (6 bases). Trimming pared 0 bases from V and 3 bases from J, leaving 6 bases between. The CDR3 runs 14 residues. Germline CDR1 SGHDT, CDR2 YYEEEE. The DNA for the CDR3 is TGTGCCAGCAGCTTGGACAGGGACACCGGGGAGCTGTTTTTT. As protein: CASSLDRDTGELFF.

This clonotype was counted only a few times. This rearrangement joins TRBV20-1 to TRBJ1-5; a weak D match, TRBD1 (6 bases). Trimming pared 6 bases from V and 0 bases from J, leaving 12 bases between. The CDR3 has 14 amino acids. CDR1 DFQATT and CDR2 SNEGSKA come from the germline V gene (reference sequence). The CDR3: CSARQVYSNQPQHF. The CDR3 DNA sequence: TGCAGTGCCCGACAGGTGTATAGCAATCAGCCCCAGCATTTT.

This clonotype was observed many times. In DNA, the CDR3 is TGTGCCAGCAGTGCTAGCTCCCCATACGAGCAGTACTTC. Translating gives CASSASSPYEQYF. The chain combines TRBV28 with TRBJ2-7; D is perhaps TRBD2 (5 bases). The V end was cut by 5 bases, the J end by 4 bases, with 12 bases between. CDR1 is MDHEN, CDR2 SYDVKM, per germline. This CDR3 is built from 13 residues.

This clonotype was detected many times. One end of the junction varies from germline; a read error may be responsible. This sequence joins TRBV11-2 and TRBJ1-1; tentatively, D is TRBD1 (5 bases). CDR1 and CDR2 (germline): SGHAT, FQNNGV. The CDR3 length is 12 residues. The CDR3 is CASGLGGFEAFF. CDR3 nucleotide sequence: TGTGCCAGCGGCTTGGGGGGGTTTGAAGCTTTCTTT.

The sample holds many counts of this clonotype. CDR3 loop: CASSYERTEAFF. CDR3 DNA: TGTGCCAGCAGTTACGAACGCACTGAAGCTTTCTTT. This chain uses TRBV6-2 or TRBV6-3 with TRBJ1-1, with no clear D. Trimming took 2 bases from V and 4 from J, leaving 5 bases between them. This CDR3 is built from 12 residues. Germline V gene data show CDR1 as MNHEY and CDR2 as SVGEGT.

This clonotype was picked up a small number of times. This sequence joins TRBV7-8 and TRBJ1-4; D gene unclear. The CDR3 length is 14 residues. With 2 bases removed from V and 6 bases from J, the gap between germline ends came to 10 bases. Per the germline V gene, CDR1 is SGHVS and CDR2 is FQNEAQ. The CDR3 here is CASSLQSKDEKLFF. In DNA form, the CDR3 reads TGTGCCAGCAGCTTACAATCTAAGGATGAAAAACTGTTTTTT. The full variable domain, completed using reference TRBV7-8 and TRBJ1-4, is GAGVSQSPRYKVAKRGQDVALRCDPISGHVSLFWYQQALGQGPEFLTYFQNEAQLDKSGLPSDRFFAERPEGSVSTLKIQRTQQEDSAVYLCASSLQSKDEKLFFGSGTQLSVL.